By its share, the clone carrying this T cell receptor (beta chain) is medium-sized (0.01 to 0.1%). Its antigen remains unidentified. The CDR3 loop spans 15 amino acids. CDR1 SEHNR and CDR2 FQNEAQ come from the germline V gene (reference sequence). V gave up 3 bases and J gave up 6 bases, with 14 bases separating them. Template-switch 5'RACE cDNA synthesis added a 10-nucleotide unique molecular identifier. Every sequencing run returned over 190 million TCR-beta sequences, which were derived from 15-18 subjects. A single record per CDR3 protein comes from TCRdb applying MiXCR to the 5' RACE reads. The table has tens of thousands of distinct CDR3 sequences, about a fifth seen once. The data derive from a study of neurological immune-mediated disorders. The time point: technical triplicate 3. Study-level results: It was HTLV-1-associated myelopathy that showed the most TCR clonal expansion, while multiple sclerosis showed the least, falling below healthy controls. No CDR3 amino acid sequences recurred among expanded clones across subjects, suggesting private repertoires in all groups.

Sequencing was done on a sample of PBMCs. The V gene is TRBV7-9, the J gene TRBJ2-2; tentatively, D is TRBD1 (6 bases). This TCR was recovered from a man aged 55 to 69 with HTLV-1-associated myelopathy (HAM/TSP). CDR3 region: CASSLGTMGSGELFF. The CDR3 coding sequence is TGTGCCAGCAGCTTGGGGACAATGGGCTCCGGGGAGCTGTTTTTT.